What follows is one TCR beta chain and its context. The target antigen is unknown. TCR beta libraries used 2 to 2.5 micrograms of genomic DNA from cryopreserved PBMCs. The CDR3 has 13 residues. Germline trimming cut 5 bases from V and 5 bases from J; bases unmatched to any gene: 5. Germline V lookup: CDR1 LNHNV, CDR2 YYDKDF (reference sequence). These data are taken from a study of cytotoxic CD8 clonotypes in ibrutinib-treated CLL. General study results and limits: Progressing and sustained-remission patients had different sampling times. Baseline-level clonality went beyond age-matched healthy donors and moved in step with circulating CD8+ T-cell counts.

The repertoire was sequenced with immunoSEQ multiplex PCR; TCRdb's copy has only in-frame clones and lacks some. The table has some 50,000 clones, roughly 57% seen once. The clonotype originates from a human donor with chronic lymphocytic leukemia. This chain joins TRBV15 and TRBJ1-1; 7 bases match TRBD1. The source material was PBMCs, sampled after 24 months of ibrutinib treatment. The CDR3 is CATSARGRTEAFF. As DNA, the CDR3 is TGTGCCACCAGCGCCAGGGGGAGGACTGAAGCTTTCTTT.